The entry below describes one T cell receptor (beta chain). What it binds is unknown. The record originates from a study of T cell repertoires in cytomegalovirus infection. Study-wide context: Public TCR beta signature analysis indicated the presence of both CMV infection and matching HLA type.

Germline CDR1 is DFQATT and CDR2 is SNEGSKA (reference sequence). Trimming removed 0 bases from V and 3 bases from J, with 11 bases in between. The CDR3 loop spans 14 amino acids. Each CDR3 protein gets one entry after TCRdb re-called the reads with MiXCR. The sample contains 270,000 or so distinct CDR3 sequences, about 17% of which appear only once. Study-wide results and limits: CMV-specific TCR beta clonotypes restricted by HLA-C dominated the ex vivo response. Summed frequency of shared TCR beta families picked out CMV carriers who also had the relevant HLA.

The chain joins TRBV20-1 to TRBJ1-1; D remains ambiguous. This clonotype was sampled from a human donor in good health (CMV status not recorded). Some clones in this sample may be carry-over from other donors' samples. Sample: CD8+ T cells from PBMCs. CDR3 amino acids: CSAREVVSDTEAFF. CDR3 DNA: TGCAGTGCTAGAGAGGTGGTATCGGACACTGAAGCTTTCTTT.